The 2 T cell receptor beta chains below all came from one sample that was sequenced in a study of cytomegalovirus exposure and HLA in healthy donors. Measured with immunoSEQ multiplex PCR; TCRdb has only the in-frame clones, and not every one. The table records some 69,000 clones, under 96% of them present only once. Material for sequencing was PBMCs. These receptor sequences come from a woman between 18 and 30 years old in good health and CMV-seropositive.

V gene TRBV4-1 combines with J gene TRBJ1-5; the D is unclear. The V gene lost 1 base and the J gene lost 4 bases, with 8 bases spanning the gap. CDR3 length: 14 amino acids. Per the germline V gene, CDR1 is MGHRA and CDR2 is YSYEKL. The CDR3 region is CASSQGLGNQPQHF. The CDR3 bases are TGCGCCAGCAGCCAAGGGCTAGGTAATCAGCCCCAGCATTTT.

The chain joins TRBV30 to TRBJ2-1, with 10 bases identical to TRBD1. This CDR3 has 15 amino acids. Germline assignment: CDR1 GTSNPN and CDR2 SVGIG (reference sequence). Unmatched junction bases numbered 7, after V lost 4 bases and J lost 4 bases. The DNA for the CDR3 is TGTGCCTGGAATTCCGGGACAGGGGCATACAATGAGCAGTTCTTC. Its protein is CAWNSGTGAYNEQFF.